Below, 21 T cell receptor beta chains from the same sample are listed, as sequenced in a study of radiotherapy plus CTLA-4 blockade in lung cancer. Using immunoSEQ multiplex PCR, the repertoire was profiled, and TCRdb retains in-frame clones only, with some absent. The sample comprises more than 90,000 clones, approximately 77% of which are singletons, and 3.3% rests with the top ten. The sequencing used peripheral blood, collected from a patient treated with radiotherapy plus ipilimumab. The receptors shown here come from a human donor with non-small cell lung cancer that progressed on radiotherapy plus ipilimumab. Some clones in this sample may be carry-over from other donors' samples.

In this sample, this clone turned up once. This chain links TRBV2 with TRBJ2-3, with D possibly matching TRBD1 (5 bases). The CDR3 is 18 residues long. Trimming pared 2 bases from V and 1 base from J, leaving 19 bases between. Germline V CDR1 and CDR2: SNHLY, FYNNEI. The CDR3 DNA follows: TGTGCCAGCAGTGAAATCATAGGGGTCTCCTCAGGCACAGATACGCAGTATTTT. It codes for CASSEIIGVSSGTDTQYF.

This chain joins TRBV9 and TRBJ2-2; no firm D call. Looked up from germline, CDR1 is SGDLS and CDR2 is YYNGEE. V was trimmed by 4 bases and J by 1 base, leaving 11 bases between them. This CDR3 is 15 amino acids long. The CDR3 sequence is CASSSFLRNTGELFF. The DNA for the CDR3 is TGTGCCAGCAGCTCATTCCTCAGGAACACCGGGGAGCTGTTTTTT.

This clone came up once. The rearrangement links TRBV6-6 to TRBJ1-6, with no clear D. The length of the CDR3 is 12 residues. Looked up from germline, CDR1 is MNHNY and CDR2 is SVGAGI (reference sequence). V lost 6 bases to trimming and J lost 15 bases, with 15 bases between them. Written as DNA, the CDR3 is TGTGCCAGCAGAGCCGGGCTACAGCTCCTCCACTTT. Amino acids: CASRAGLQLLHF.

This clone was observed once. This chain links TRBV25-1 with TRBJ2-3, with a tentative D call TRBD2 (6 bases). There are 13 residues in the CDR3. The V gene lost 7 bases and the J gene lost 5 bases, with 13 bases spanning the gap. Germline V gives CDR1 MGHDK, CDR2 SYGVNS. The DNA of the CDR3 is TGTGCCAGCATTCAGCCCGGGGGAGATACGCAGTATTTT. As protein: CASIQPGGDTQYF.

On this clone: This CDR3 fails to terminate in the conserved phenylalanine or tryptophan, so it likely reflects a read error. The chain joins TRBV4-1 to TRBJ1-1; D is ambiguous. CDR1 is MGHRA and CDR2 is YSYEKL in the germline V gene. V lost 4 bases, J lost 7 bases, and 19 bases lay in between. The CDR3 is 15 amino acids. The CDR3 protein is CASSPGQAGSFEAFS. The CDR3 coding sequence is TGCGCCAGCAGCCCGGGCCAAGCAGGAAGCTTTGAAGCTTTCTCT.

The chain links TRBV5-1 to TRBJ1-2, with 7 bases aligning to TRBD1. After removal of 2 bases from V and 4 bases from J, the junction contained 5 bases not matched to a gene. Germline values: CDR1 SGHRS, CDR2 YFSETQ. The CDR3 sequence is 14 residues long. In nucleotides, the CDR3 is TGCGCCAGCAGCTTAACAGGGGTAGGCTATGGCTACACCTTC. It is translated as CASSLTGVGYGYTF. The full variable domain, its missing parts supplied by reference TRBV5-1 and TRBJ1-2, is KAGVTQTPRYLIKTRGQQVTLSCSPISGHRSVSWYQQTPGQGLQFLFEYFSETQRNKGNFPGRFSGRQFSNSRSEMNVSTLELGDSALYLCASSLTGVGYGYTFGSGTRLTVV.

The J gene is TRBJ2-1, the V gene TRBV4-2; 8 bases map to TRBD2. V shed 0 bases, J shed 3 bases, and the junction held 10 bases outside the gene matches. Germline CDR1 reads LGHNA; CDR2 reads YNFKEQ. The CDR3 length is 18 residues. The chain's CDR3 is CASSQDPLGGGVYNEQFF. For the CDR3, the DNA is TGTGCCAGCAGCCAAGATCCTCTCGGGGGGGGCGTCTACAATGAGCAGTTCTTC.

This clone was found a few times. The genes are TRBV4-1 and TRBJ1-4; 8 bases fit TRBD1. The CDR3 runs 15 residues. Germline V gene data show CDR1 as MGHRA and CDR2 as YSYEKL. Trimming at V came to 1 base and at J to 4 bases, leaving 2 bases not matched to a gene. The CDR3 protein is CASSQGDRFNEKLFF. For the CDR3, the DNA is TGCGCCAGCAGCCAAGGGGACAGGTTTAATGAAAAACTGTTTTTT.

The J gene is TRBJ1-5, the V gene TRBV19; TRBD1 matches at 7 bases. The CDR3 totals 21 residues. V gave up 8 bases and J gave up 0 bases; unmatched junction bases: 25. The germline gives CDR1 LNHDA, CDR2 SQIVND (reference sequence). DNA for the CDR3: TGTGCCAGTCTTGGACTCATTCCCGGGACAGACATTACTTATAGCAATCAGCCCCAGCATTTT. Residues: CASLGLIPGTDITYSNQPQHF.

The chain joins TRBV5-4 to TRBJ2-7, with 7 positions matching TRBD2. Trimming at V came to 3 bases and at J to 2 bases, leaving 5 bases not matched to a gene. Germline V lookup: CDR1 SGHNT, CDR2 YYREEE (reference sequence). The CDR3 has 14 residues. CDR3 nucleotides: TGTGCCAGCAGCTCTAGGACTAGTGCCTACGAGCAGTACTTC. It translates to CASSSRTSAYEQYF.

V is TRBV29-1 and J is TRBJ1-6; TRBD1 might be the D (6 bases). CDR3 length equals 13 residues. V gave up 4 bases and J gave up 7 bases, with 11 bases separating them. Germline CDR1 reads SQVTM; CDR2 reads ANQGSEA. CDR3 sequence (DNA): TGCAGCGTTGTTCAGGACAGAAATTCACCCCTCCACTTT. Translating gives CSVVQDRNSPLHF.

In this sample, this clone turned up once. The rearrangement joins TRBV5-3 to TRBJ1-4; D ambiguous. TRBV5-3 is assigned to the ORF class and has an uncertain function. The CDR3 runs to 20 residues. V was cut by 4 bases and J by 0 bases, with 25 bases left in between. CDR3 bases: TGTGCCAGAAGCCCCAACCGGGCGCAGCGAACCCGTGCAACTAATGAAAAACTGTTTTTT. Its translation: CARSPNRAQRTRATNEKLFF.

This rearrangement joins TRBV7-9 to TRBJ2-2; a weak D match, TRBD1 (6 bases). The germline V and J ends were trimmed by 5 bases and 1 base, with 8 bases remaining between them. Germline CDR1 is SEHNR and CDR2 is FQNEAQ (reference sequence). The CDR3 spans 14 residues. The DNA of the CDR3 is TGTGCCAGCAGCCAGGGGCTGAACACCGGGGAGCTGTTTTTT. Amino acid sequence: CASSQGLNTGELFF.

The V call is TRBV6-6, the J call TRBJ1-1; the D gene is possibly TRBD1 (6 bases). Germline values: CDR1 MNHNY, CDR2 SVGAGI (reference sequence). V lost 6 bases to trimming and J lost 1 base, with 9 bases between them. This CDR3 has 13 amino acids. CDR3 DNA: TGTGCCAGCAGCTCGACAGGGAACACTGAAGCTTTCTTT. This codes for CASSSTGNTEAFF.

J is TRBJ1-6 and V is TRBV30; D is uncertain. V lost 0 bases and J 6 bases, leaving 18 bases between the germline ends. The CDR3 contains 17 residues. Germline values: CDR1 GTSNPN, CDR2 SVGIG (reference sequence). CDR3 coding DNA: TGTGCCTGGAGTGTCGGGCGGGGAACGGGGATTAATTCACCCCTCCACTTT. Its translation is CAWSVGRGTGINSPLHF. Based on the CDR3 plus reference TRBV30 and TRBJ1-6, the full variable domain is SQTIHQWPATLVQPVGSPLSLECTVEGTSNPNLYWYRQAAGRGLQLLFYSVGIGQISSEVPQNLSASRPQDRQFILSSKKLLLSDSGFYLCAWSVGRGTGINSPLHFGNGTRLTVT.

The CDR3 protein is CASSGGAGPQETQYF. CDR3 nucleotide sequence: TGTGCCAGCAGTGGGGGGGCAGGACCGCAAGAGACCCAGTACTTC. V gene TRBV2 combines with J gene TRBJ2-5, with D possibly being TRBD1 or TRBD2 (6 bases each). The ends were cut back, 4 bases at V and 2 bases at J, with 14 bases in the middle. Germline CDR1 reads SNHLY; CDR2 reads FYNNEI. This CDR3 comprises 15 residues.

This clone appeared many times. This chain links TRBV5-1 with TRBJ2-3; possibly TRBD1 or TRBD2 for D (5 bases each). This CDR3 is built from 16 residues. V was clipped by 5 bases and J by 0 bases, with 16 bases between them. From germline, CDR1 is SGHRS and CDR2 YFSETQ. CDR3 protein: CASRTGTGSSTDTQYF. CDR3 nucleotide sequence: TGCGCCAGCAGGACCGGGACGGGGAGTAGCACAGATACGCAGTATTTT. The full variable domain, in which reference TRBV5-1 and TRBJ2-3 provide the parts outside the CDR3, is KAGVTQTPRYLIKTRGQQVTLSCSPISGHRSVSWYQQTPGQGLQFLFEYFSETQRNKGNFPGRFSGRQFSNSRSEMNVSTLELGDSALYLCASRTGTGSSTDTQYFGPGTRLTVL.

CDR3: CASSEGHRRCEQYF. CDR3 nucleotide sequence: TGTGCCAGCAGTGAAGGGCACCGCCGTTGCGAGCAGTACTTC. This chain joins TRBV2 and TRBJ2-7; no clear D. The CDR3 loop spans 14 amino acids. V was shortened by 1 base and J by 6 bases, with 13 bases between the two germline ends. Germline V gene sequence: CDR1 SNHLY, CDR2 FYNNEI.

This clone is a singleton in its sample. The chain uses TRBV18 and TRBJ1-1; D is undetermined. V gave up 3 bases and J gave up 3 bases, with 14 bases separating them. This CDR3 spans 15 amino acids. From germline, CDR1 is KGHSH and CDR2 LQKENI. This chain's CDR3 is CASSPSWSRDTEAFF. DNA for the CDR3: TGTGCCAGCTCACCGTCGTGGAGCCGCGACACTGAAGCTTTCTTT. Together with reference TRBV18 and TRBJ1-1, the CDR3 gives the full variable domain: NAGVMQNPRHLVRRRGQEARLRCSPMKGHSHVYWYRQLPEEGLKFMVYLQKENIIDESGMPKERFSAEFPKEGPSILRIQQVVRGDSAAYFCASSPSWSRDTEAFFGQGTRLTVV.

The rearrangement uses TRBV5-6 and TRBJ2-1, with a possible D match to TRBD1 (5 bases). Germline CDR1 is SGHDT and CDR2 is YYEEEE. V lost 4 bases to trimming and J lost 9 bases, with 17 bases between them. The CDR3 totals 14 residues. The DNA of the CDR3 is TGTGCCAGCAGCCCAGGGATTAATCGCGGTGAGCAGTTCTTC. Its translation is CASSPGINRGEQFF. The full variable domain, in which reference TRBV5-6 and TRBJ2-1 provide the parts outside the CDR3, is DAGVTQSPTHLIKTRGQQVTLRCSPKSGHDTVSWYQQALGQGPQFIFQYYEEEERQRGNFPDRFSGHQFPNYSSELNVNALLLGDSALYLCASSPGINRGEQFFGPGTRLTVL.

The rearrangement links TRBV5-1 to TRBJ1-5; D is uncertain. V lost 4 bases and J lost 0, with 11 bases in between. Germline V gene lookup returns CDR1 SGHRS and CDR2 YFSETQ. CDR3 size: 15 residues. The CDR3 is CASSKDGNSNQPQHF. In nucleotides, the CDR3 is TGCGCCAGCAGCAAGGACGGGAATAGCAATCAGCCCCAGCATTTT.